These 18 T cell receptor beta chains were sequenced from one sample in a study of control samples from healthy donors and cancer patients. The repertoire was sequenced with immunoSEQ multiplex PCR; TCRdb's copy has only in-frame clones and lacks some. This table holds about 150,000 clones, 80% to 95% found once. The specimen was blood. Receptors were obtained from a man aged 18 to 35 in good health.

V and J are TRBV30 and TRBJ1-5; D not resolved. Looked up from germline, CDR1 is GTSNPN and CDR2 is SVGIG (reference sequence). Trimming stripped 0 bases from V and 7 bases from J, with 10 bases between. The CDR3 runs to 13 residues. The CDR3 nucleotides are TGTGCCTGGAGTGTGGGGTCTGGGCAGCCCCAGCATTTT. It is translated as CAWSVGSGQPQHF.

CDR3 DNA sequence: TGCGCCAGCAGCTTGAACAGAAACACTGAAGCTTTCTTT. Protein product: CASSLNRNTEAFF. J is TRBJ1-1 and V is TRBV5-1; unclear D gene. The CDR3 contains 13 residues. Trimming left V 1 base short and J 2 bases short, with 6 bases between. Germline loops: CDR1 SGHRS, CDR2 YFSETQ.

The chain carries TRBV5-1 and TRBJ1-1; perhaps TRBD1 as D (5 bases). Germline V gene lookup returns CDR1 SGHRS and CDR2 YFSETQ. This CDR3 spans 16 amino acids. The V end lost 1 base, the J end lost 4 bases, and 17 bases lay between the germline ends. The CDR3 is CASSLYRHSGPTEAFF. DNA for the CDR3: TGCGCCAGCAGCTTGTATCGACATTCGGGGCCCACTGAAGCTTTCTTT.

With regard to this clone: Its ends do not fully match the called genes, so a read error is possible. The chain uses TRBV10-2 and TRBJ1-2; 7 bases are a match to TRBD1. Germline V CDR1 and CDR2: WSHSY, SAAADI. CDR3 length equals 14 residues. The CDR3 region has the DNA TGCGCCAGCAGTGAGCTCTACTTACAACAGGGGTTCTACTTC. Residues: CASSELYLQQGFYF.

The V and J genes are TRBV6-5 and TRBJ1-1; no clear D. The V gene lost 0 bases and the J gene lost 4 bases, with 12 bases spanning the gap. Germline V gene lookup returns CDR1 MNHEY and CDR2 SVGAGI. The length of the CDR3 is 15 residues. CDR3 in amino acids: CASSYSEQSGTEAFF. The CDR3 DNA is TGTGCCAGCAGTTACTCGGAACAGTCAGGCACTGAAGCTTTCTTT.

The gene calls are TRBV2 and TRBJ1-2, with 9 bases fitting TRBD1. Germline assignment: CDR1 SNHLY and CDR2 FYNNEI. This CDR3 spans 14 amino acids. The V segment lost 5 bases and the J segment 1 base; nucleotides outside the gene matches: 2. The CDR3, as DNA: TGTGCCAGCAGTTGGACAGGGGTTAACTATGGCTACACCTTC. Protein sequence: CASSWTGVNYGYTF.

Here the CDR3 DNA reads TGTGCCAGCAAGGTGGGTTACGAGCAGTACTTC. Its translation is CASKVGYEQYF. The chain combines TRBV6-5 with TRBJ2-7; the D is unclear. The V and J ends lost 7 bases and 4 bases respectively, with 8 bases between them. This CDR3 is built from 11 residues. Germline CDR1 is MNHEY and CDR2 is SVGAGI.

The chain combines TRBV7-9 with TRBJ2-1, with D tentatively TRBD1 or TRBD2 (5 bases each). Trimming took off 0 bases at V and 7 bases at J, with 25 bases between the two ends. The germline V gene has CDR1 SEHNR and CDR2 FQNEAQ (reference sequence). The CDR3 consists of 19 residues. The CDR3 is CASSLAGTLGPTAKNEQFF. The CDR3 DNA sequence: TGTGCCAGCAGCTTAGCTGGGACCCTCGGGCCGACGGCCAAAAATGAGCAGTTCTTC.

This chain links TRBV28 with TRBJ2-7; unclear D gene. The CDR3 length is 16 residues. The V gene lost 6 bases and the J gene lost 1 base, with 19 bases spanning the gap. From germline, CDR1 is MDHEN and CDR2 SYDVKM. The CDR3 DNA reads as TGTGCCAGCAGCCGCCGCGGACGTAACCTATCCTACGAGCAGTACTTC. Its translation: CASSRRGRNLSYEQYF.

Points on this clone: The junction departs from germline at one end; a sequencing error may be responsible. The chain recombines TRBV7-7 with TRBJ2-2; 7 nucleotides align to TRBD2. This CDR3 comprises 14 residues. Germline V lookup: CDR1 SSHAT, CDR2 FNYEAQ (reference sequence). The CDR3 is CASSPGLNTGELFF. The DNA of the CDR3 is TGTGCTAGCAGCCCGGGACTAAACACCGGGGAGCTGTTTTTT.

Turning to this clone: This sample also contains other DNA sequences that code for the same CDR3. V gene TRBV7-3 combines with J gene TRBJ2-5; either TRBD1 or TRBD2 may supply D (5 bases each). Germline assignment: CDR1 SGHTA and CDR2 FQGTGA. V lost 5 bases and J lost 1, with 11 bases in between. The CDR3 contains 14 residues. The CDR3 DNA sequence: TGTGCCAGCAGCCTCGCTGGGGGCCAAGAGACCCAGTACTTC. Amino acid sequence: CASSLAGGQETQYF.

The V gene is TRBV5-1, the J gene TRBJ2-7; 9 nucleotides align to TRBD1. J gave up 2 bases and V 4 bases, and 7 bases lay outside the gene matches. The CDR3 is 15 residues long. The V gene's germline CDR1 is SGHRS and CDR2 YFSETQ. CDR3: CASSPGTGNPYEQYF. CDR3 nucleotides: TGCGCCAGCAGCCCCGGGACAGGGAACCCCTACGAGCAGTACTTC.

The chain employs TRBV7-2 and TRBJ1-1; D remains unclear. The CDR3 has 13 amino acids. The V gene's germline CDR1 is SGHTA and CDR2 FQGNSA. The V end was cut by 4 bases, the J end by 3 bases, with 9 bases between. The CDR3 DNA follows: TGTGCCAGCAGCTCCCTGATGTACACTGAAGCTTTCTTT. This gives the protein CASSSLMYTEAFF.

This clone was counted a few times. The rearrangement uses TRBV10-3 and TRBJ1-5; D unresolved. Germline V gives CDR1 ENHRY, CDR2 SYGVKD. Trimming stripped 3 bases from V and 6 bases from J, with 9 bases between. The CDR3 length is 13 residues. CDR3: CAISEAVGQPQHF. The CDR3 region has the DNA TGTGCCATCAGTGAAGCGGTAGGTCAGCCCCAGCATTTT.

CDR3 region: CAWSVSSLPLHF. In DNA form, the CDR3 reads TGTGCCTGGAGTGTGTCGTCCCTACCCCTCCACTTT. V is TRBV30 and J is TRBJ1-6, with D uncertain. Trimming stripped 0 bases from V and 12 bases from J, with 9 bases between. Per the germline V gene, CDR1 is GTSNPN and CDR2 is SVGIG (reference sequence). The CDR3 spans 12 residues.

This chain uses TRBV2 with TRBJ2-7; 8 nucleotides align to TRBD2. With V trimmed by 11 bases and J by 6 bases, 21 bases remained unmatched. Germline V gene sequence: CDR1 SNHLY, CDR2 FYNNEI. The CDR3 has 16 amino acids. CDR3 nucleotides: TGTGCCGGTCCGATAGTTAGCGGACTAGCATCATCCGAGCAGTACTTC. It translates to CAGPIVSGLASSEQYF.

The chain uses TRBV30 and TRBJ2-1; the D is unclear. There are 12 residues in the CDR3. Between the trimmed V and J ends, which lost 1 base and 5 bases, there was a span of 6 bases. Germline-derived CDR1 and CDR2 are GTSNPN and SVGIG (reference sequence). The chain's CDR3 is CAWSAHHNEQFF. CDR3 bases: TGTGCCTGGAGTGCTCATCACAATGAGCAGTTCTTC.

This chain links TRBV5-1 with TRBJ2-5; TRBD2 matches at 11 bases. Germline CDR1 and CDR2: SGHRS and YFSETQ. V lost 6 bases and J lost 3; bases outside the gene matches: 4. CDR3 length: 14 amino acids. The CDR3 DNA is TGCGCCAGCACCGGGACTAGCGGAAAAGAGACCCAGTACTTC. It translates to CASTGTSGKETQYF.